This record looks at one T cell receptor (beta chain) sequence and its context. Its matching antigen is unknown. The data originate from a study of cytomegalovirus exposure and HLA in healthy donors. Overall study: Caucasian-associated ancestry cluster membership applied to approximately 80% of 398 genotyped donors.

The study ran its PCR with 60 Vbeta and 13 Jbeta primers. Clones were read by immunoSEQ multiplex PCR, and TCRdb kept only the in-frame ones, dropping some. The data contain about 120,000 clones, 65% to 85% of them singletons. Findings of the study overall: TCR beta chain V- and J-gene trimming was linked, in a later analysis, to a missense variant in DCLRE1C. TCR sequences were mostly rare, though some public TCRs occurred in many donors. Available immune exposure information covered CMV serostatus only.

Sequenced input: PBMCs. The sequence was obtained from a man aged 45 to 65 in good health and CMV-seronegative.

CDR3 protein: CASSQGIAGPYNEQFF. The DNA of the CDR3 is TGCGCCAGCAGCCAAGGGATAGCGGGGCCCTACAATGAGCAGTTCTTC. V usage is TRBV4-1 and J usage is TRBJ2-1, with 8 positions matching TRBD2. This CDR3 is built from 16 residues. The germline V gene has CDR1 MGHRA and CDR2 YSYEKL. V shed 1 base and J 2 bases; nucleotides not matched to a gene: 4.